Following are 32 T cell receptor beta chains from one sample sequenced in a study of CD8 T cells in ankylosing spondylitis (dated by TCRdb to the late 2010s). These receptors' targets are unknown. Study-level results and caveats: A TCR beta motif made up of 7 to 9 highly homologous amino acid variants appeared to be characteristic of blood from ankylosing spondylitis patients.

The library was generated by 5' RACE. The sample was run on an Illumina HiSeq 2500. In-frame beta chains were kept once TCRdb had trimmed the public reads at Q25 with fastp and called clones with MiXCR. Identical CDR3 proteins give one entry, which carries the most common genes and DNA. Across this sample there are under 450,000 distinct CDR3 sequences, with more than 15% seen only once. Approximately 1% of the sample is taken by the ten largest. Sequencing was done on a sample of blood, either unsorted or a sorted T cell fraction (not recorded which). The receptors stem from a male donor with ankylosing spondylitis.

The chain joins TRBV5-1 to TRBJ2-3; TRBD2 matches at 8 bases. Losses at the gene ends were 4 bases for V and 3 bases for J; bases not matched to a gene: 7. Looked up from germline, CDR1 is SGHRS and CDR2 is YFSETQ. This CDR3 contains 15 residues. The CDR3 loop reads CASSHSGGPTDTQYF. CDR3 nucleotides: TGCGCCAGCAGCCATTCGGGGGGGCCTACAGATACGCAGTATTTT.

This clonotype was counted a few times. The CDR3 region has the DNA TGTGCCAGCAGCCCAAGGGGGGCAGGGGATAATTCACCCCTCCACTTT. Protein product: CASSPRGAGDNSPLHF. The V call is TRBV7-8, the J call TRBJ1-6, with a possible D match to TRBD1 (6 bases). In germline, CDR1 is SGHVS, CDR2 FQNEAQ. CDR3 length: 16 residues. V was trimmed by 5 bases and J by 5 bases, leaving 16 bases between them.

The chain recombines TRBV4-1 with TRBJ2-7; weak D call: TRBD1 (6 bases). V lost 1 base, J lost 0 bases, and 13 bases lay in between. This CDR3 is 16 amino acids long. The germline V gene encodes CDR1 MGHRA and CDR2 YSYEKL. The CDR3 sequence is CASSQAVRGRSYEQYF. The CDR3 nucleotides read TGCGCCAGCAGCCAAGCCGTCAGGGGACGCTCCTACGAGCAGTACTTC.

The gene calls are TRBV30 and TRBJ2-7; D unresolved. The germline V and J ends were trimmed by 0 bases and 0 bases, with 12 bases remaining between them. There are 15 residues in the CDR3. Germline CDR1 is GTSNPN and CDR2 is SVGIG (reference sequence). The CDR3 coding sequence is TGTGCCTGGAGTGTAGGCCCGACCAGCTCCTACGAGCAGTACTTC. Translation: CAWSVGPTSSYEQYF.

This clonotype has more than one count but fewer than ten. V is TRBV6-5 and J is TRBJ1-1; D not certain. Per the germline V gene, CDR1 is MNHEY and CDR2 is SVGAGI. The CDR3 is 14 residues long. V lost 4 bases to trimming and J lost 1 base, with 10 bases between them. Written as DNA, the CDR3 is TGTGCCAGCAGTTTACGTCGAAGGAACACTGAAGCTTTCTTT. It translates to CASSLRRRNTEAFF.

This clonotype was found a few times. The J gene is TRBJ2-3, the V gene TRBV19; D call uncertain. The V and J ends lost 7 bases and 0 bases respectively, with 5 bases between them. The CDR3 covers 12 residues. CDR1 is LNHDA and CDR2 is SQIVND in the germline V gene (reference sequence). The CDR3 region is CASISSTDTQYF. The CDR3 coding sequence is TGTGCCAGTATTTCTAGCACAGATACGCAGTATTTT.

The chain uses TRBV7-9 and TRBJ2-5, with a tentative D call TRBD2 (7 bases). The V gene's germline CDR1 is SEHNR and CDR2 FQNEAQ (reference sequence). The CDR3 spans 16 residues. Trimming removed 2 bases from V and 4 bases from J, with 17 bases in between. CDR3 DNA: TGTGCCAGCAGCTTAAAGGCGGGGGCACCAGGAGAGACCCAGTACTTC. Translating it yields CASSLKAGAPGETQYF. Filled out from reference TRBV7-9 and TRBJ2-5, the complete variable domain reads DTGVSQNPRHKITKRGQNVTFRCDPISEHNRLYWYRQTLGQGPEFLTYFQNEAQLEKSRLLSDRFSAERPKGSFSTLEIQRTEQGDSAMYLCASSLKAGAPGETQYFGPGTRLLVL.

This clonotype was counted only a few times. V usage is TRBV12-5 and J usage is TRBJ2-1, with D perhaps matching TRBD1 (6 bases). The length of the CDR3 is 14 residues. Trimming pared 1 base from V and 5 bases from J, leaving 9 bases between. Germline values: CDR1 LGHNT, CDR2 FRNRAP. The CDR3 protein is CASGLGTANNEQFF. The DNA for the CDR3 is TGTGCTAGTGGTTTGGGGACAGCAAACAATGAGCAGTTCTTC.

The chain carries TRBV3-1 and TRBJ1-2; no clear D gene. The germline V gene has CDR1 LGHDT and CDR2 YNNKEL (reference sequence). Trimming left V 4 bases short and J 2 bases short, with 11 bases between. The CDR3 runs 14 residues. The CDR3 DNA is TGTGCCAGCAGCCGGGGAGAAGGCAACTATGGCTACACCTTC. It is translated as CASSRGEGNYGYTF.

This clonotype showed up just a few times. The V gene is TRBV10-3, the J gene TRBJ2-7; maybe TRBD1 (5 bases). V was cut by 3 bases and J by 7 bases, with 22 bases left in between. CDR3 length: 16 residues. Germline V CDR1 and CDR2: ENHRY, SYGVKD. The CDR3 spells CAISEGVRARSVEQYF. CDR3 nucleotide sequence: TGTGCCATCAGTGAAGGGGTCAGGGCCCGATCAGTGGAGCAGTACTTC.

On this clonotype itself: With a much larger clone just one base away, this may be a read error. This chain uses TRBV12-3 or TRBV12-4 with TRBJ1-5, with D possibly TRBD1 on 5 matching bases. The CDR3 consists of 13 residues. CDR3 sequence: CASSSPKGQPRHF. In nucleotides, the CDR3 is TGTGCCAGCAGTAGCCCTAAGGGGCAGCCCCGGCATTTT.

The table lists this clonotype with a few counts. The gene calls are TRBV2 and TRBJ1-6; no definite D call. V gave up 1 base and J gave up 9 bases, with 7 bases separating them. The CDR3 runs 13 residues. Looked up from germline, CDR1 is SNHLY and CDR2 is FYNNEI. This CDR3 is CASSEELRSPLHF. CDR3 nucleotide sequence: TGTGCCAGCAGTGAAGAGCTTCGTTCACCCCTCCACTTT.

The chain uses TRBV12-3 or TRBV12-4 and TRBJ2-5, with D possibly TRBD1 on 7 matching bases. V lost 5 bases and J lost 2, with 18 bases in between. This CDR3 contains 16 residues. Written as DNA, the CDR3 is TGTGCCAGCAGTCCAATGCCAGGGGGAGGTCAAGAGACCCAGTACTTC. Translating it yields CASSPMPGGGQETQYF.

The chain employs TRBV9 and TRBJ2-7, with D perhaps given as TRBD1 or TRBD2 (5 bases each). This CDR3 comprises 15 residues. The V end lost 5 bases, the J end lost 7 bases, and 22 bases lay between the germline ends. Per the germline V gene, CDR1 is SGDLS and CDR2 is YYNGEE. The CDR3 sequence: CASSVDGALLKEQYF. In nucleotides, the CDR3 is TGTGCCAGCAGTGTTGACGGGGCCCTCCTCAAGGAGCAGTACTTC.

This clonotype showed up just a few times. This chain connects TRBV5-1 to TRBJ1-4; D unclear. This CDR3 comprises 16 residues. The germline gives CDR1 SGHRS, CDR2 YFSETQ. Trimming shortened V by 2 bases and J by 0 bases, and 11 bases separated the two germline ends. CDR3 DNA sequence: TGCGCCAGCAGCTTCATGCAGGTTGCAACTAATGAAAAACTGTTTTTT. This sequence encodes CASSFMQVATNEKLFF. Full variable domain (missing parts from reference TRBV5-1 and TRBJ1-4): KAGVTQTPRYLIKTRGQQVTLSCSPISGHRSVSWYQQTPGQGLQFLFEYFSETQRNKGNFPGRFSGRQFSNSRSEMNVSTLELGDSALYLCASSFMQVATNEKLFFGSGTQLSVL.

This clonotype was seen many times. V usage is TRBV5-1 and J usage is TRBJ2-3; the D gene is possibly TRBD1 (5 bases). V lost 4 bases and J lost 2, with 8 bases in between. Germline CDR1 SGHRS, CDR2 YFSETQ. The CDR3 loop spans 13 amino acids. Written as DNA, the CDR3 is TGCGCCAGCAGCAGACAGTCCACAGATACGCAGTATTTT. Its protein product is CASSRQSTDTQYF. The whole variable domain, filled in from reference TRBV5-1 and TRBJ2-3, reads KAGVTQTPRYLIKTRGQQVTLSCSPISGHRSVSWYQQTPGQGLQFLFEYFSETQRNKGNFPGRFSGRQFSNSRSEMNVSTLELGDSALYLCASSRQSTDTQYFGPGTRLTVL.

The gene calls are TRBV12-3 or TRBV12-4 and TRBJ1-2; TRBD1 is a possible D gene (6 bases). The CDR3 runs to 14 residues. Trimming took 6 bases from V and 3 from J, leaving 14 bases between them. Written as DNA, the CDR3 is TGTGCCAGCAGACGAGGGACACCCTACTATGGCTACACCTTC. This sequence encodes CASRRGTPYYGYTF.

V and J are TRBV10-2 and TRBJ2-5; 7 positions agree with TRBD2. Trimming took 0 bases from V and 13 from J; bases not matched to a gene: 8. This CDR3 is built from 13 residues. Germline V CDR1 and CDR2: WSHSY, SAAADI. The CDR3 spells CASSESPGSGPYF. The CDR3, as DNA: TGCGCCAGCAGTGAGTCGCCGGGTAGCGGGCCGTACTTC.

This clonotype was picked up many times. The CDR3 reads CASSPPQSSWDNEQFF. The CDR3 DNA sequence: TGTGCCAGCTCACCACCTCAGTCCTCTTGGGACAATGAGCAGTTCTTC. The J gene is TRBJ2-1, the V gene TRBV18; D ambiguous. Germline CDR1 KGHSH, CDR2 LQKENI. Between the trimmed V and J ends, which lost 0 bases and 5 bases, there was a span of 14 bases. CDR3 length: 16 amino acids.

The chain is built from TRBV12-3 or TRBV12-4 and TRBJ2-7; D is perhaps TRBD1 (7 bases). The CDR3 is 15 residues long. Trimming cost V 3 bases and J 5 bases, with 17 bases left between them. The CDR3 spells CASSFSAAGGNEQYF. The CDR3 DNA sequence: TGTGCCAGCAGTTTCTCGGCTGCAGGGGGGAACGAGCAGTACTTC.

The V gene is TRBV7-9, the J gene TRBJ2-7; the D gene is possibly TRBD1 (7 bases). The V end was cut by 5 bases, the J end by 0 bases, with 14 bases between. This CDR3 is 15 amino acids long. CDR1 is SEHNR and CDR2 is FQNEAQ in the germline V gene (reference sequence). The CDR3 coding sequence is TGTGCCAGCAGCGCCAGGGGGGACGGCTCCTACGAGCAGTACTTC. Protein: CASSARGDGSYEQYF.

This clonotype was detected a few times. V and J are TRBV6-1 and TRBJ2-3; TRBD2 matches at 8 bases. V lost 6 bases, J lost 2 bases, and 4 bases stayed unmatched. From germline, CDR1 is MNHNS and CDR2 SASEGT. The CDR3 spans 14 residues. CDR3 nucleotide sequence: TGTGCCAGCAGCGAGGGACTAGTCACAGATACGCAGTATTTT. This encodes CASSEGLVTDTQYF.

The chain couples TRBV25-1 to TRBJ2-7; D unclear. CDR1 MGHDK and CDR2 SYGVNS come from the germline V gene. The CDR3 spans 14 residues. Trimming took off 3 bases at V and 1 base at J, with 10 bases between the two ends. The CDR3 here is CASSDRTLSYEQYF. The CDR3 region has the DNA TGTGCCAGCAGTGACAGGACGCTATCCTACGAGCAGTACTTC.

V and J are TRBV7-2 and TRBJ2-7, with 9 nucleotides matching TRBD2. V was clipped by 4 bases and J by 3 bases; unmatched bases: 7. Germline CDR1 reads SGHTA; CDR2 reads FQGNSA. There are 15 residues in the CDR3. CDR3 sequence reads: CASSSLAGQIYEQYF. CDR3 DNA sequence: TGTGCCAGCAGCTCCCTAGCGGGGCAAATCTACGAGCAGTACTTC.

This clonotype was detected a few times. The J gene is TRBJ1-4, the V gene TRBV2; D remains ambiguous. The germline gives CDR1 SNHLY, CDR2 FYNNEI. The CDR3 contains 15 residues. The V and J ends lost 5 bases and 0 bases respectively, with 10 bases between them. As DNA, the CDR3 is TGTGCCAGCAGTTACAGAGATTCAACTAATGAAAAACTGTTTTTT. Encoded protein: CASSYRDSTNEKLFF.

The chain carries TRBV6-1 and TRBJ1-5; TRBD1 matches 10 bases. With V trimmed by 4 bases and J by 0 bases, 6 bases remained unmatched. Germline V gives CDR1 MNHNS, CDR2 SASEGT. The CDR3 totals 17 residues. CDR3 sequence: CASSGRTGGNSNQPQHF. CDR3 sequence (DNA): TGTGCCAGCAGTGGGAGGACAGGGGGTAATAGCAATCAGCCCCAGCATTTT.

V gene TRBV20-1 combines with J gene TRBJ2-1; 13 positions agree with TRBD2. Germline trimming cut 5 bases from V and 5 bases from J; bases unmatched to any gene: 3. Germline CDR1 is DFQATT and CDR2 is SNEGSKA (reference sequence). This CDR3 spans 14 amino acids. CDR3 sequence (DNA): TGCAGTGCTTCCGGGACTAGCGGGAACAATGAGCAGTTCTTC. Translation gives CSASGTSGNNEQFF.

CDR3 bases: TGTGCCAGCAGGGCAGGGGTAGCGGGATCTTACGAGCAGTTCTTC. As protein: CASRAGVAGSYEQFF. The chain links TRBV7-2 to TRBJ2-1, with 8 bases that match TRBD2. The CDR3 length is 15 residues. After removal of 6 bases from V and 10 bases from J, the junction contained 14 bases not matched to a gene. Germline V CDR1 and CDR2: SGHTA, FQGNSA.

The chain carries TRBV27 and TRBJ2-7; 8 nucleotides align to TRBD1. Per germline, CDR1 MNHEY and CDR2 SMNVEV (reference sequence). The trim removed 6 bases at V and 4 bases at J, leaving 8 bases unmatched. This CDR3 is built from 14 residues. In DNA form, the CDR3 reads TGTGCCAGCAGAACGACAGGGGCAGGGTACGAGCAGTACTTC. Protein sequence: CASRTTGAGYEQYF.

Here the CDR3 DNA reads TGTGCCAGCAGTTTAGCCGGGCCCGGGGAGCTGTTTTTT. It codes for CASSLAGPGELFF. This chain links TRBV12-3 or TRBV12-4 with TRBJ2-2; D is ambiguous. The CDR3 consists of 13 residues. Deletions cut 0 bases from V and 6 bases from J, with 5 bases between.

This clonotype was found a few times. V gene TRBV7-2 combines with J gene TRBJ2-7; perhaps D is TRBD1 or TRBD2 (5 bases each). V was clipped by 3 bases and J by 3 bases, with 15 bases between them. Germline V gives CDR1 SGHTA, CDR2 FQGNSA. This CDR3 has 15 amino acids. This CDR3 reads CASSFTPGPIYEQYF. The CDR3 DNA reads as TGTGCCAGCAGCTTTACACCGGGACCGATCTACGAGCAGTACTTC.

This chain links TRBV2 with TRBJ2-5, with D possibly being TRBD1 (7 bases). Germline V gives CDR1 SNHLY, CDR2 FYNNEI. V was trimmed by 4 bases and J by 4 bases, leaving 13 bases between them. The CDR3 sequence is 14 residues long. CDR3: CASSVFRGAETQYF. The DNA of the CDR3 is TGTGCCAGCAGTGTTTTCAGGGGGGCAGAGACCCAGTACTTC.